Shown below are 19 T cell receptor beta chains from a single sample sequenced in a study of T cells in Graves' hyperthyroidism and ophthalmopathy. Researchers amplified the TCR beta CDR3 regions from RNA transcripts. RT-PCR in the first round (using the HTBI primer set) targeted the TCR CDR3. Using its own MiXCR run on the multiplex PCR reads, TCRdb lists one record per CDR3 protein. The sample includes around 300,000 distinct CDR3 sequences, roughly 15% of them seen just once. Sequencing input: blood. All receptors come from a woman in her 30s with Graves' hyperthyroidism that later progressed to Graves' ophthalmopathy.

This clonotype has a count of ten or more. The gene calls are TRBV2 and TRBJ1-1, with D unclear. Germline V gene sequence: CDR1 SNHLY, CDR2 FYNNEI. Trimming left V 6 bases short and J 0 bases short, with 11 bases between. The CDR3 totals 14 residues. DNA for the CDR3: TGTGCCAGCAGGGTAGGCCTCATGAACACTGAAGCTTTCTTT. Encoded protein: CASRVGLMNTEAFF.

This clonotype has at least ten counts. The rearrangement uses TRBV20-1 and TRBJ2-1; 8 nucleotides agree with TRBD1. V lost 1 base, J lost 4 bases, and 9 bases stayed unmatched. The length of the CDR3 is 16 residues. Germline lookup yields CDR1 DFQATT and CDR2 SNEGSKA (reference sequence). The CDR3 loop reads CSARGPGGRFYNEQFF. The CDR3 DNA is TGCAGTGCTAGAGGACCAGGGGGCCGATTTTACAATGAGCAGTTCTTC.

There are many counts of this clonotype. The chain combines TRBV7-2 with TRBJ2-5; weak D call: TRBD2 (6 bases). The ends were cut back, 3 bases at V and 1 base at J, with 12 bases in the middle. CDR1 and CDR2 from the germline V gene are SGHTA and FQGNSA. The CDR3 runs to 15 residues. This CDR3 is CASSLEGLLQETQYF. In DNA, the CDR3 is TGTGCCAGCAGCTTGGAGGGGCTCCTCCAAGAGACCCAGTACTTC.

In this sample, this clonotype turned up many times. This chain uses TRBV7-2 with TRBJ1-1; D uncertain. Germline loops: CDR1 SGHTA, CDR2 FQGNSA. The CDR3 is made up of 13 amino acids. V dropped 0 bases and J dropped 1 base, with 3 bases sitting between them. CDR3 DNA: TGTGCCAGCAGCTTAGCGCAGAACACTGAAGCTTTCTTT. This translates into CASSLAQNTEAFF.

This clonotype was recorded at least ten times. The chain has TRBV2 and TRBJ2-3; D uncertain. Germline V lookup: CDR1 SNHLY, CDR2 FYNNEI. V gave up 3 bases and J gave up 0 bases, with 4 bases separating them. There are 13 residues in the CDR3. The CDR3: CASSEDSTDTQYF. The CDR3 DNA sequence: TGTGCCAGCAGTGAGGACAGCACAGATACGCAGTATTTT. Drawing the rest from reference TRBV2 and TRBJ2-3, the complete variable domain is EPEVTQTPSHQVTQMGQEVILRCVPISNHLYFYWYRQILGQKVEFLVSFYNNEISEKSEIFDDQFSVERPDGSNFTLKIRSTKLEDSAMYFCASSEDSTDTQYFGPGTRLTVL.

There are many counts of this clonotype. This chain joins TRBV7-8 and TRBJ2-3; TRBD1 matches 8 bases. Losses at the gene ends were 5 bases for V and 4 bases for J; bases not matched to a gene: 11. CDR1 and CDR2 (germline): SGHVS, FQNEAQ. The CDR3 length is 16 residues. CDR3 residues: CASSPPTQGAADTQYF. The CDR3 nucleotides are TGTGCCAGCAGCCCGCCAACGCAGGGGGCCGCAGATACGCAGTATTTT.

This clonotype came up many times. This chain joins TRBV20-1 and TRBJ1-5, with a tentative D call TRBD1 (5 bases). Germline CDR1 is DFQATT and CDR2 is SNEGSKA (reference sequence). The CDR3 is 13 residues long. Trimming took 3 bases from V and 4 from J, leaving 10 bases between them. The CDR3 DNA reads TGCAGTGCTAGTGCCGCAGGGAATCAGCCCCAGCATTTT. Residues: CSASAAGNQPQHF.

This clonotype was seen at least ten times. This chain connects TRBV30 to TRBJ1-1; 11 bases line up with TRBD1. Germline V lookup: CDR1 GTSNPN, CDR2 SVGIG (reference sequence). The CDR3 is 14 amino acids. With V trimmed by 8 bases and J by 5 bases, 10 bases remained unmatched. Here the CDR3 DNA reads TGTGCCGGGGTAAGGGGGACAGGGGGAACTGAAGCTTTCTTT. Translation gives CAGVRGTGGTEAFF.

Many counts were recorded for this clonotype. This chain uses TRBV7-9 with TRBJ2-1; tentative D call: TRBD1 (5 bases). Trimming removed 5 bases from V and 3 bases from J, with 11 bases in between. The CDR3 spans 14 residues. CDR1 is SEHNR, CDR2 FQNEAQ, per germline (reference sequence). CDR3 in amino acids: CASSPPRDYNEQFF. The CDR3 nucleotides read TGTGCCAGCAGCCCCCCCAGGGACTACAATGAGCAGTTCTTC. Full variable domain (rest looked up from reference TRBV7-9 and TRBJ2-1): DTGVSQNPRHKITKRGQNVTFRCDPISEHNRLYWYRQTLGQGPEFLTYFQNEAQLEKSRLLSDRFSAERPKGSFSTLEIQRTEQGDSAMYLCASSPPRDYNEQFFGPGTRLTVL.

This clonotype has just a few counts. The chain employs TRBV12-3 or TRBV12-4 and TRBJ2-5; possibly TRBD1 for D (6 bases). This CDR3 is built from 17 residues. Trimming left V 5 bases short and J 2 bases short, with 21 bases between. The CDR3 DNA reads TGTGCCAGCAGTGACCCTGGGGGCCGGATAGAACAAGAGACCCAGTACTTC. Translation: CASSDPGGRIEQETQYF.

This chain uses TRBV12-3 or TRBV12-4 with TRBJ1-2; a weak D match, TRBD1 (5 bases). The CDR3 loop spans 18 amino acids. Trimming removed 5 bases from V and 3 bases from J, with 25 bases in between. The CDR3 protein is CASSRRRAGESRYYGYTF. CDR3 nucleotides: TGTGCCAGCAGTCGACGACGGGCGGGGGAGTCTAGATACTATGGCTACACCTTC.

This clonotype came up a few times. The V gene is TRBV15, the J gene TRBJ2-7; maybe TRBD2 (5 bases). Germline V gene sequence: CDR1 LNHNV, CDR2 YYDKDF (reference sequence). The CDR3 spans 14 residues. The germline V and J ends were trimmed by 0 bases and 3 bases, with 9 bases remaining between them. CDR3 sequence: CATSREDGIYEQYF. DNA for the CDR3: TGTGCCACCAGCAGAGAGGACGGGATCTACGAGCAGTACTTC.

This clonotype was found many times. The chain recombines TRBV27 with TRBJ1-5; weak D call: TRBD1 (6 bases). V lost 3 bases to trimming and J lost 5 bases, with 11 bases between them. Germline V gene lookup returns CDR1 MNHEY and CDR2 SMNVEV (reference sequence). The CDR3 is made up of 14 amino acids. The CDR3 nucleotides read TGTGCCAGCAGTTTCGGGGCAGGGGATCAGCCCCAGCATTTT. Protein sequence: CASSFGAGDQPQHF.

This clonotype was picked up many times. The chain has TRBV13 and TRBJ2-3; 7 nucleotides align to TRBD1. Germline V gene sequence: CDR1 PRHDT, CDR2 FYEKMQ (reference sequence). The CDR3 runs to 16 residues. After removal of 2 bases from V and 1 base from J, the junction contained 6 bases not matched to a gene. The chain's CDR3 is CASSLKSTGGTDTQYF. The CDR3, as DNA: TGTGCCAGCAGCTTAAAGTCTACAGGGGGCACAGATACGCAGTATTTT.

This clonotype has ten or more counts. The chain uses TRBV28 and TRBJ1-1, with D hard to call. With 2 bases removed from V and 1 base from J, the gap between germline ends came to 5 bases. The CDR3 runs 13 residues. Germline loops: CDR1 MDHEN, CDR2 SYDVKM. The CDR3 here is CASSLRQNTEAFF. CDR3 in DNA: TGTGCCAGCAGTTTAAGACAGAACACTGAAGCTTTCTTT.

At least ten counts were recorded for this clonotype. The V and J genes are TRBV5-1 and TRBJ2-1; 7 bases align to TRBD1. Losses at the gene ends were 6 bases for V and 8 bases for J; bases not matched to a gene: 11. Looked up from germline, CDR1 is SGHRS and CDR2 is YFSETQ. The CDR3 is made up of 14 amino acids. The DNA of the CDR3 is TGCGCCAGCAAGCGGACACAGGGGATGCATGAGCAGTTCTTC. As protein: CASKRTQGMHEQFF.

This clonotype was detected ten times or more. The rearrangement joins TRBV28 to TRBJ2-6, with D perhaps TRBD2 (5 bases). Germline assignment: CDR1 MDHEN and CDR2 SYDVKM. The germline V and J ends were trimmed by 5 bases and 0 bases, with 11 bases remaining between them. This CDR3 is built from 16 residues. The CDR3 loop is CASSIPRDSGANVLTF. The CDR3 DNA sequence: TGTGCCAGCAGTATCCCCCGGGACTCTGGGGCCAACGTCCTGACTTTC. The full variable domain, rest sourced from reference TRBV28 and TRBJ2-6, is DVKVTQSSRYLVKRTGEKVFLECVQDMDHENMFWYRQDPGLGLRLIYFSYDVKMKEKGDIPEGYSVSREKKERFSLILESASTNQTSMYLCASSIPRDSGANVLTFGAGSRLTVL.

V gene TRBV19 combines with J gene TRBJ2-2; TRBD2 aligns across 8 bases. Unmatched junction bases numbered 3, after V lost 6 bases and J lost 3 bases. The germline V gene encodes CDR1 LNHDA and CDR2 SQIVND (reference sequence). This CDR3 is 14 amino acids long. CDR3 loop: CASRLAGYTGELFF. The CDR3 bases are TGTGCCAGTAGGCTAGCGGGCTACACCGGGGAGCTGTTTTTT.

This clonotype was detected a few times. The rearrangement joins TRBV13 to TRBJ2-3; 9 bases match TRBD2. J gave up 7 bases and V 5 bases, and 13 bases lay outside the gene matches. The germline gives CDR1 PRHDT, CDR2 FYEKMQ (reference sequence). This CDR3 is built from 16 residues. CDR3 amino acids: CASSPSWREGRNTQYF. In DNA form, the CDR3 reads TGTGCCAGCAGCCCTTCTTGGCGGGAGGGCCGTAATACGCAGTATTTT.